Each of the 5 T cell receptor beta chains below was sequenced from the same sample in a study of blood T cell repertoires in COVID-19. Repertoires were generated with immunoSEQ multiplex PCR, while TCRdb's copy carries only in-frame clones and drops some. Counted here are approximately 77,000 clones, 75% to 85% occurring once; the ten biggest clones make up around 4.8%. The sample comprised peripheral blood. The receptors come from a woman in her seventies with acute or convalescent COVID-19.

The V gene is TRBV20-1, the J gene TRBJ1-1; 11 nucleotides align to TRBD1. V trimming: 3 bases; J trimming: 5 bases; junction bases outside the gene matches: 11. This CDR3 has 16 amino acids. Germline V gene lookup returns CDR1 DFQATT and CDR2 SNEGSKA (reference sequence). The CDR3 here is CSASSGQGARGTEAFF. CDR3 in DNA: TGCAGTGCTAGTTCAGGACAGGGGGCCCGAGGAACTGAAGCTTTCTTT.

V usage is TRBV7-9 and J usage is TRBJ1-2; 10 bases line up with TRBD1. V lost 5 bases and J lost 3; bases outside the gene matches: 6. CDR3 length: 15 residues. The germline V gene encodes CDR1 SEHNR and CDR2 FQNEAQ (reference sequence). The CDR3: CASSPGTGDYYGYTF. DNA for the CDR3: TGTGCCAGCAGCCCCGGGACAGGGGACTACTATGGCTACACCTTC.

The CDR3 DNA is TGTGCTAGTGGTTTGGAGAGTAAGGGGATGGTCTATGGCTACACCTTC. This gives the protein CASGLESKGMVYGYTF. The chain employs TRBV12-5 and TRBJ1-2; perhaps TRBD1 as D (5 bases). Germline CDR1 LGHNT, CDR2 FRNRAP. CDR3 length equals 16 residues. V gave up 1 base and J gave up 4 bases, with 16 bases separating them.

The chain combines TRBV29-1 with TRBJ1-1, with 7 bases aligning to TRBD1. The CDR3 is made up of 14 amino acids. Germline V gene data show CDR1 as SQVTM and CDR2 as ANQGSEA. The ends lost 5 bases at V and 6 bases at J; junction bases unmatched: 12. The CDR3 is CSVSQTGSRPEAFF. The CDR3 nucleotides read TGCAGCGTTTCTCAGACAGGGAGTAGGCCTGAAGCTTTCTTT.

A single count supports this clone. This chain connects TRBV5-1 to TRBJ1-2, with TRBD1 matching over 7 bases. Germline CDR1 reads SGHRS; CDR2 reads YFSETQ. CDR3 size: 12 residues. V dropped 4 bases and J dropped 8; count of bases not matched to a gene: 5. This CDR3 is CASSNQGVGYTF. CDR3 sequence (DNA): TGCGCCAGCAGCAATCAGGGGGTCGGCTACACCTTC.